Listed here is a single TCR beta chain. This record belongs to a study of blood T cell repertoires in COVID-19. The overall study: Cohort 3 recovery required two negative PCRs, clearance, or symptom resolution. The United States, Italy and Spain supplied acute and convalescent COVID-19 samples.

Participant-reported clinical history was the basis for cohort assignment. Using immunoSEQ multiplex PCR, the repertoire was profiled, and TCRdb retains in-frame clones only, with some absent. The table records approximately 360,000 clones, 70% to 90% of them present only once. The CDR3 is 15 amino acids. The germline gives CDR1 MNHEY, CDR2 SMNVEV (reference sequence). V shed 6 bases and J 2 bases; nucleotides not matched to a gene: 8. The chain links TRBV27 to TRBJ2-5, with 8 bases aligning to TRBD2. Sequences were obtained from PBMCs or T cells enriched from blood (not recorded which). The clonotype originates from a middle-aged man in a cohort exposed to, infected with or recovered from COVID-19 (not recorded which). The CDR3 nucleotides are TGTGCCAGCAGCCGTAGCGGGACTGCACAAGAGACCCAGTACTTC. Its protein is CASSRSGTAQETQYF.